This T cell receptor beta chain was captured in a study of identical twins. TCRdb re-derived calls from the 5' RACE reads in MiXCR, one entry per CDR3 protein. The sample consists of roughly 720,000 distinct CDR3 sequences, around a sixth of them appearing once. In this sample, this clonotype turned up a few times. These data also featured in a second study, about T cells expressing NK-cell markers. That paper notes: Restriction of sorting to alpha-beta TCR T cells was accomplished in several experiments using an anti-gamma-delta TCR antibody. The CD3+CD56-NKG2C+ fraction of a handful of donors was also led by these clonotypes.

The sequenced sample was PBMCs. The source of this sequence is a young woman in good health.

The CDR3 sequence: CASSEMGQRNTGELFF. CDR3 coding DNA: TGTGCCAGCAGTGAAATGGGACAGCGTAACACCGGGGAGCTGTTTTTT. The chain couples TRBV6-1 to TRBJ2-2; TRBD1 matches 7 bases. CDR1 is MNHNS and CDR2 is SASEGT in the germline V gene. CDR3 length: 16 residues. V dropped 2 bases and J dropped 2; count of bases not matched to a gene: 5.